One and the same sample provided the 17 T cell receptor beta chains below, sequenced in a study of cytomegalovirus exposure and HLA in healthy donors (dated by TCRdb to between 2016 and 2019). Library method: the immunoSEQ multiplex PCR assay. The multiplex PCR relied on a mix of 60 forward primers for TCR Vbeta segments and 13 reverse primers for TCR Jbeta segments. Drawn from immuneACCESS, this table holds only the in-frame rearrangements with V and J called that TCRdb kept. Clones are partly lost; checked studies trace under half to an unresolved V gene and leave the rest unexplained. This sample has 150,000 to 200,000 clones in its table, and around four fifths of those were observed once. 9.7% of the sample goes to the ten largest clones. Sequencing was carried out using PBMCs. The source is a man between 18 and 35 years old in good health and CMV-seropositive.

In nucleotides, the CDR3 is TGTGCCAGCCGGGACACTTTGGCTGGTGAGCAGTTCTTC. Its translation: CASRDTLAGEQFF. The J gene is TRBJ2-1, the V gene TRBV27, with D possibly being TRBD1 (6 bases). This CDR3 has 13 amino acids. In germline, CDR1 is MNHEY, CDR2 SMNVEV (reference sequence). Trimming removed 8 bases from V and 9 bases from J, with 17 bases in between.

The chain uses TRBV18 and TRBJ2-2; D may be TRBD1 (5 bases). Between the trimmed V and J ends, which lost 1 base and 8 bases, there was a span of 11 bases. The CDR3 runs 14 residues. Looked up from germline, CDR1 is KGHSH and CDR2 is LQKENI. The chain's CDR3 is CASSPRQGEGELFF. The CDR3 DNA is TGTGCCAGCTCACCACGGCAGGGCGAAGGGGAGCTGTTTTTT. Filled out from reference TRBV18 and TRBJ2-2, the complete variable domain reads NAGVMQNPRHLVRRRGQEARLRCSPMKGHSHVYWYRQLPEEGLKFMVYLQKENIIDESGMPKERFSAEFPKEGPSILRIQQVVRGDSAAYFCASSPRQGEGELFFGEGSRLTVL.

The gene calls are TRBV7-9 and TRBJ1-1; D gene uncertain. V was pared by 5 bases and J by 10 bases, with 14 bases between. CDR1 is SEHNR, CDR2 FQNEAQ, per germline (reference sequence). CDR3 size: 12 residues. The CDR3 loop is CASSVDARAAFF. In DNA, the CDR3 is TGTGCCAGCAGCGTGGATGCGAGGGCAGCTTTCTTT. Filled out from reference TRBV7-9 and TRBJ1-1, the complete variable domain reads DTGVSQNPRHKITKRGQNVTFRCDPISEHNRLYWYRQTLGQGPEFLTYFQNEAQLEKSRLLSDRFSAERPKGSFSTLEIQRTEQGDSAMYLCASSVDARAAFFGQGTRLTVV.

In this sample, this clone turned up a few times. V and J are TRBV7-8 and TRBJ1-1, with 8 bases lining up with TRBD1. Germline assignment: CDR1 SGHVS and CDR2 FQNEAQ. There are 14 residues in the CDR3. Losses at the gene ends were 5 bases for V and 1 base for J; bases not matched to a gene: 3. Written as DNA, the CDR3 is TGTGCCAGCAGCCTCGGGACAGGGAACACTGAAGCTTTCTTT. This sequence encodes CASSLGTGNTEAFF.

The V call is TRBV9, the J call TRBJ2-7, with 10 bases aligning to TRBD1. The germline V gene encodes CDR1 SGDLS and CDR2 YYNGEE. The V and J ends lost 3 bases and 7 bases, in that order; junction bases with no gene match: 7. The CDR3 consists of 14 residues. This chain's CDR3 is CASSATGQGMEQYF. The DNA for the CDR3 is TGTGCCAGCAGCGCCACGGGACAGGGGATGGAGCAGTACTTC. The entire variable domain, with the rest obtained from reference TRBV9 and TRBJ2-7, is as follows: DSGVTQTPKHLITATGQRVTLRCSPRSGDLSVYWYQQSLDQGLQFLIQYYNGEERAKGNILERFSAQQFPDLHSELNLSSLELGDSALYFCASSATGQGMEQYFGPGTRLTVT.

For this clone: The sample holds other DNA sequences that translate to the same CDR3. The rearrangement uses TRBV7-9 and TRBJ1-4; D is possibly TRBD1 (5 bases). CDR1 SEHNR and CDR2 FQNEAQ come from the germline V gene (reference sequence). The CDR3 sequence is 14 residues long. The V gene lost 0 bases and the J gene lost 8 bases, with 10 bases spanning the gap. Here the CDR3 DNA reads TGTGCCAGCAGCTTAGCGCAGGGCGGCGAAAAACTGTTTTTT. Translation gives CASSLAQGGEKLFF.

This chain joins TRBV29-1 and TRBJ2-3; D may be TRBD2 (6 bases). Germline assignment: CDR1 SQVTM and CDR2 ANQGSEA. V was pared by 4 bases and J by 4 bases, with 12 bases between. The CDR3 sequence is 13 residues long. Here the CDR3 DNA reads TGCAGCGTTGGTCGGGAGAGGGCAGATACGCAGTATTTT. Protein product: CSVGRERADTQYF.

This chain uses TRBV5-1 with TRBJ2-1, with 8 bases that match TRBD1. The germline gives CDR1 SGHRS, CDR2 YFSETQ. With 7 bases clipped from V and 8 bases from J, the junction kept 8 bases outside the gene matches. CDR3 size: 13 residues. CDR3 in amino acids: CASSTQGADEQFF. The CDR3 DNA reads TGCGCCAGCTCAACGCAGGGGGCTGATGAGCAGTTCTTC.

This chain links TRBV6-6 with TRBJ1-5, with 8 bases aligning to TRBD1. The CDR3 has 15 amino acids. V was pared by 5 bases and J by 5 bases, with 8 bases of the junction left unmatched. Germline V lookup: CDR1 MNHNY, CDR2 SVGAGI (reference sequence). The CDR3 spells CASSDLQTGDQPQHF. The CDR3 nucleotides are TGTGCCAGCAGTGACCTCCAGACAGGGGATCAGCCCCAGCATTTT.

This clone was detected a few times. This sequence joins TRBV5-6 and TRBJ2-2; 13 bases match TRBD2. Germline trimming cut 3 bases from V and 3 bases from J; bases unmatched to any gene: 5. Germline V gene data show CDR1 as SGHDT and CDR2 as YYEEEE. The CDR3 consists of 17 residues. CDR3 sequence reads: CASSYRLAGGYTGELFF. CDR3 DNA: TGTGCCAGCAGCTACCGACTAGCGGGAGGATACACCGGGGAGCTGTTTTTT.

The chain links TRBV11-2 to TRBJ2-2, with D possibly matching TRBD2 (7 bases). Germline CDR1 is SGHAT and CDR2 is FQNNGV. CDR3 length: 15 residues. The V end was cut by 3 bases, the J end by 6 bases, with 14 bases between. CDR3 sequence (DNA): TGTGCCAGCAGCTTGGGGGGGCGCAGGGCCGGGGAGCTGTTTTTT. Translated, it gives CASSLGGRRAGELFF.

This sequence joins TRBV28 and TRBJ1-2; 7 bases are a match to TRBD1. This CDR3 region has 13 residues. Trimming took 5 bases from V and 8 from J; bases not matched to a gene: 8. CDR1 is MDHEN and CDR2 is SYDVKM in the germline V gene. The CDR3 DNA follows: TGTGCCAGCAGTCTCTACGACAGGGACGGCTACACCTTC. Amino acid sequence: CASSLYDRDGYTF.

The gene calls are TRBV29-1 and TRBJ2-2; 11 bases line up with TRBD1. Unmatched junction bases numbered 1, after V lost 4 bases and J lost 3 bases. Germline assignment: CDR1 SQVTM and CDR2 ANQGSEA. The length of the CDR3 is 14 residues. The CDR3 coding sequence is TGCAGCGTTGCGGGACAGGGGGACACCGGGGAGCTGTTTTTT. Translation gives CSVAGQGDTGELFF.

This clone was detected a few times. This chain joins TRBV27 and TRBJ2-4; D might be TRBD1 (6 bases). V shed 5 bases and J shed 9 bases, with 20 bases lying between them. This CDR3 comprises 15 residues. Germline CDR1 reads MNHEY; CDR2 reads SMNVEV (reference sequence). CDR3 region: CASSTNTGQRIIQYF. The CDR3 DNA sequence: TGTGCCAGCAGTACCAACACAGGACAGAGGATCATTCAGTACTTC.

The chain is built from TRBV9 and TRBJ2-1, with 9 bases fitting TRBD1. The V gene's germline CDR1 is SGDLS and CDR2 YYNGEE. The ends lost 3 bases at V and 2 bases at J; junction bases unmatched: 3. The CDR3 contains 15 residues. CDR3 residues: CASSGTGETYNEQFF. For the CDR3, the DNA is TGTGCCAGCAGCGGGACAGGGGAAACCTACAATGAGCAGTTCTTC.

This rearrangement joins TRBV27 to TRBJ2-1; 8 positions match TRBD1. In germline, CDR1 is MNHEY, CDR2 SMNVEV (reference sequence). The CDR3 contains 14 residues. The ends lost 4 bases at V and 3 bases at J; junction bases unmatched: 2. CDR3 nucleotides: TGTGCCAGCAGTTACAGGGGGATCTACAATGAGCAGTTCTTC. This codes for CASSYRGIYNEQFF.

The chain combines TRBV4-3 with TRBJ2-6, with a possible D match to TRBD1 (5 bases). Trimming removed 0 bases at V and 4 bases at J, with 13 bases between. Germline-derived CDR1 and CDR2 are LGHNA and YSLEER. The CDR3 length is 17 residues. The CDR3 here is CASSQDSPGQGANVLTF. The CDR3 bases are TGCGCCAGCAGCCAAGACAGCCCAGGGCAAGGGGCCAACGTCCTGACTTTC.